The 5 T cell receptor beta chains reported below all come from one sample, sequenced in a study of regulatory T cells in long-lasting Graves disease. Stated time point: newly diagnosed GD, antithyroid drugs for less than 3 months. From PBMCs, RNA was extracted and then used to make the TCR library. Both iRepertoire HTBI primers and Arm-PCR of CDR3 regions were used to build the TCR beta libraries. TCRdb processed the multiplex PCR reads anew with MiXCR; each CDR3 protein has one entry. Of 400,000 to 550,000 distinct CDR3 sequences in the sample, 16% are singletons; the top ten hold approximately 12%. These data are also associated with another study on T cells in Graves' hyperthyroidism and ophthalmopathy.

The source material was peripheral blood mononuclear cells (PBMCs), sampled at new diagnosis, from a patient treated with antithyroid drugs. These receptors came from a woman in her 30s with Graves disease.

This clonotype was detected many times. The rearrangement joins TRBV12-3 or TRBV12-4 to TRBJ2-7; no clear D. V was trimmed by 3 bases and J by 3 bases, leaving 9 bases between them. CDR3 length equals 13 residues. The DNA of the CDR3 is TGTGCCAGCAGTTTTAGTGAGATCTACGAGCAGTACTTC. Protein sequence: CASSFSEIYEQYF.

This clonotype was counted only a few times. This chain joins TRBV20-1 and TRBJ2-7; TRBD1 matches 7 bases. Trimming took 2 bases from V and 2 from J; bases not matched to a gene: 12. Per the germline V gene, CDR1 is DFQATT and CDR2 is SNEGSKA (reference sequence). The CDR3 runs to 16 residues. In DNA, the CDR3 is TGCAGTGCTAGAAGGATGACAGGGCCGGAGCCCTACGAGCAGTACTTC. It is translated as CSARRMTGPEPYEQYF.

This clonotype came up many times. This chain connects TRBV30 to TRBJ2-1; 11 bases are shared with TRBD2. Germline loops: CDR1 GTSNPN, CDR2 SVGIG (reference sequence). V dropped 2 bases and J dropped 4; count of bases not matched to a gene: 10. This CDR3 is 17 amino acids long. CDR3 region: CAWSWIYSGREYNEQFF. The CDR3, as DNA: TGTGCCTGGAGTTGGATCTATAGCGGGAGGGAGTACAATGAGCAGTTCTTC.

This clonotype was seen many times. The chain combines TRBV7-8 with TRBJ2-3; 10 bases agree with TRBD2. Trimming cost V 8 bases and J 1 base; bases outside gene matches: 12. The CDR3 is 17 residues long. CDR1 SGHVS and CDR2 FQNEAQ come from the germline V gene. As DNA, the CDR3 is TGTGCCAGCCACCCCTTACGTACTAGCGGGGGCACAGATACGCAGTATTTT. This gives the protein CASHPLRTSGGTDTQYF.

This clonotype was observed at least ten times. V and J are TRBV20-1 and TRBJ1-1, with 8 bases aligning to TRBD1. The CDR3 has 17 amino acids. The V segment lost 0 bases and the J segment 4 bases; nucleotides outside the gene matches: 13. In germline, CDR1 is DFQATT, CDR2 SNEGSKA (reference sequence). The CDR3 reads CSARDQPGQASSTEAFF. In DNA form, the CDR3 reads TGCAGTGCTAGAGATCAGCCGGGACAGGCATCTTCCACTGAAGCTTTCTTT.